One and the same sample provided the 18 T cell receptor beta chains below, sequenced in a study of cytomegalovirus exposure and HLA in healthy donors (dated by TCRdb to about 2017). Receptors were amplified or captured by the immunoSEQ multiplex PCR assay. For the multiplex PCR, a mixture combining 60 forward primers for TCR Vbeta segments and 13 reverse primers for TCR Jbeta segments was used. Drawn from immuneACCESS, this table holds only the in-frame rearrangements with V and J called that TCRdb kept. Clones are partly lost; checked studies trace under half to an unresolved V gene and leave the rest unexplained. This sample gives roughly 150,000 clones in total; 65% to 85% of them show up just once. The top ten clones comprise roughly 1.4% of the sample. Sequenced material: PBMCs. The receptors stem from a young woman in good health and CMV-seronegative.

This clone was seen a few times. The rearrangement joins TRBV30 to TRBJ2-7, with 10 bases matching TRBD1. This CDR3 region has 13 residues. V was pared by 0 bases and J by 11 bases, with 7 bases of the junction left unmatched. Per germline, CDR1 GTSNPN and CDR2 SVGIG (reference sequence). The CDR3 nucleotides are TGTGCCTGGAGTGTAAAGGGACAGGGGATTGAGTACTTC. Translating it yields CAWSVKGQGIEYF.

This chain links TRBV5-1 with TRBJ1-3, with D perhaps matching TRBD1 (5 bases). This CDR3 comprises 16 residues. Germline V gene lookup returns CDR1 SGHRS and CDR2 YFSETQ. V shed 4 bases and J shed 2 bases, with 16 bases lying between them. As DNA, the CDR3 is TGCGCCAGCAGCCCCATTCCAGGGTCCCCTGGAAACACCATATATTTT. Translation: CASSPIPGSPGNTIYF.

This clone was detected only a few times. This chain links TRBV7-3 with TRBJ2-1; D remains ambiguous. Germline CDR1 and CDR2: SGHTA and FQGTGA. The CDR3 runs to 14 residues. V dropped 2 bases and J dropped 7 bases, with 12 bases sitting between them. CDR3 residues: CASSLQARGNEQFF. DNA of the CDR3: TGTGCCAGCAGCTTACAGGCCCGTGGGAATGAGCAGTTCTTC.

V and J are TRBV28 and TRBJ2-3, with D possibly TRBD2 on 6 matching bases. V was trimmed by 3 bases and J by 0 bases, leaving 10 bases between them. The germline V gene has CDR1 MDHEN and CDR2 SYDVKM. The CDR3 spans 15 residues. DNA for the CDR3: TGTGCCAGCAGTTTCATGGGGGGTAGCACAGATACGCAGTATTTT. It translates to CASSFMGGSTDTQYF.

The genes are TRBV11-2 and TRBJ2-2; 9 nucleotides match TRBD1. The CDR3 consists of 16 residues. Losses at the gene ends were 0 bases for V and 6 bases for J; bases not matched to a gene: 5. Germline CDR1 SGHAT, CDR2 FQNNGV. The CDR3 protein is CASSLENRGLSGELFF. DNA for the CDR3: TGTGCCAGCAGCTTAGAAAACAGGGGGCTATCCGGGGAGCTGTTTTTT.

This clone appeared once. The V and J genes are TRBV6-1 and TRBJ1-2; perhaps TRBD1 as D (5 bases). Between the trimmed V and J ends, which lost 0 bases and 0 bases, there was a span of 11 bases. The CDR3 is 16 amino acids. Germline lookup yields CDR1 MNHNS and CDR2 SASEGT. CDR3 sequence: CASSEAVDNPNYGYTF. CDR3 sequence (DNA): TGTGCCAGCAGTGAAGCGGTGGACAACCCTAACTATGGCTACACCTTC.

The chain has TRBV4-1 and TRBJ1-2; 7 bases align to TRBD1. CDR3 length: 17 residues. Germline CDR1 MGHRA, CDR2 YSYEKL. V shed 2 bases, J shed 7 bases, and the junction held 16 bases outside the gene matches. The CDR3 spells CASSQQNSDRVKSGYTF. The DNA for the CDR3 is TGCGCCAGCAGCCAACAAAATTCCGACAGGGTTAAGTCTGGCTACACCTTC.

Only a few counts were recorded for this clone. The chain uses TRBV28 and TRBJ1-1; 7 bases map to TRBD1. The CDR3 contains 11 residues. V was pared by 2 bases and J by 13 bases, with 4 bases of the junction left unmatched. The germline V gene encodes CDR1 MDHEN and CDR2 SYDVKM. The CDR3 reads CASSLGTAYFF. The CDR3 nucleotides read TGTGCCAGCAGTTTAGGGACAGCCTATTTCTTT.

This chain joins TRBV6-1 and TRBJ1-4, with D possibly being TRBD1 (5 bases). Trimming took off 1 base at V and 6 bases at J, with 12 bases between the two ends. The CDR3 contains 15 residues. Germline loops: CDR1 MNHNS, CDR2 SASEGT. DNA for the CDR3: TGTGCCAGCAGTGAAGAGGGTCGGACATATGAAAAACTGTTTTTT. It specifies CASSEEGRTYEKLFF.

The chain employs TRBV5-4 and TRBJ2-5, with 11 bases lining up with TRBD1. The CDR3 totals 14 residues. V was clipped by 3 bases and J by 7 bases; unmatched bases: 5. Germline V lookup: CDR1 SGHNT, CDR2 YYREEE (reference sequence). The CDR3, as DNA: TGTGCCAGCAGCTGGACAGGGGGCGCTGGGACCCAGTACTTC. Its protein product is CASSWTGGAGTQYF.

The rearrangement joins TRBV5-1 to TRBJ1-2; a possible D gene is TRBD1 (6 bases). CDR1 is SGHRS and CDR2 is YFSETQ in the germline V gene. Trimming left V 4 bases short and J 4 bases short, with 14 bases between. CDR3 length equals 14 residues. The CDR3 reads CASSPRGGLYGYTF. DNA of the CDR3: TGCGCCAGCAGCCCCCGGGGGGGCCTCTATGGCTACACCTTC.

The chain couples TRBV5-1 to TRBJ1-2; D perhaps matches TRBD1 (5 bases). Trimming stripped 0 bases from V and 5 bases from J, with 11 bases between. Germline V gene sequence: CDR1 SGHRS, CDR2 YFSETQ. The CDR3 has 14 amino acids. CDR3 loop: CASSLEGKWYGYTF. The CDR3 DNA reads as TGCGCCAGCAGCTTGGAGGGGAAATGGTATGGCTACACCTTC. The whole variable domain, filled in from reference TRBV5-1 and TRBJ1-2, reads KAGVTQTPRYLIKTRGQQVTLSCSPISGHRSVSWYQQTPGQGLQFLFEYFSETQRNKGNFPGRFSGRQFSNSRSEMNVSTLELGDSALYLCASSLEGKWYGYTFGSGTRLTVV.

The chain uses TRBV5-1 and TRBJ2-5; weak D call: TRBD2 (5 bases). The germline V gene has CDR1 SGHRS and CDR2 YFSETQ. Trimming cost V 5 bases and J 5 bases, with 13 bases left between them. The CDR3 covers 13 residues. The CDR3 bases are TGCGCCAGCAGACGGGGAGAGAGGGAGACCCAGTACTTC. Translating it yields CASRRGERETQYF.

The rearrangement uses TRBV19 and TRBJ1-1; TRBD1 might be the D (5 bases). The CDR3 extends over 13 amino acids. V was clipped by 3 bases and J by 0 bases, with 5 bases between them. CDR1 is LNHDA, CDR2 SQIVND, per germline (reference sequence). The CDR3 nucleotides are TGTGCCAGTAGTATGACAGTGAACACTGAAGCTTTCTTT. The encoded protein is CASSMTVNTEAFF.

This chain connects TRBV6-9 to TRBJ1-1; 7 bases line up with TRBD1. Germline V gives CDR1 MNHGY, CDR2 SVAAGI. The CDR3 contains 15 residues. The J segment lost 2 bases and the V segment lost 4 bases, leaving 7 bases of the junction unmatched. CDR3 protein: CASSCEGAGNTEAFF. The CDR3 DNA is TGTGCCAGCAGTTGTGAGGGGGCGGGAAACACTGAAGCTTTCTTT.

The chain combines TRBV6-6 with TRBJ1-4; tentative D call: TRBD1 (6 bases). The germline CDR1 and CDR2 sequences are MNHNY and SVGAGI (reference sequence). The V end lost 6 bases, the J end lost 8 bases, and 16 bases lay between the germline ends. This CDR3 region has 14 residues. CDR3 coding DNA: TGTGCCAGCAGCAGAAATACCGGGACAGAAAAACTGTTTTTT. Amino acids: CASSRNTGTEKLFF.

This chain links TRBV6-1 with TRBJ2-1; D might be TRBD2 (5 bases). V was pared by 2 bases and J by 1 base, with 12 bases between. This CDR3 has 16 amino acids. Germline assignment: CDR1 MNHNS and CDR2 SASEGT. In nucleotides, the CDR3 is TGTGCCAGCAGTGAACGGGGTGGCTCGTCCTACAATGAGCAGTTCTTC. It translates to CASSERGGSSYNEQFF.

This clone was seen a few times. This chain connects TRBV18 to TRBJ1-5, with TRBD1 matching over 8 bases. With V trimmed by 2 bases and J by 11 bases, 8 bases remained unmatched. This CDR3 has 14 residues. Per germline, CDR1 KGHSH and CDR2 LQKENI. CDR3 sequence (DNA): TGTGCCAGCTCACCAAACAGGGGGGAGGTGACCCAGCATTTT. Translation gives CASSPNRGEVTQHF.